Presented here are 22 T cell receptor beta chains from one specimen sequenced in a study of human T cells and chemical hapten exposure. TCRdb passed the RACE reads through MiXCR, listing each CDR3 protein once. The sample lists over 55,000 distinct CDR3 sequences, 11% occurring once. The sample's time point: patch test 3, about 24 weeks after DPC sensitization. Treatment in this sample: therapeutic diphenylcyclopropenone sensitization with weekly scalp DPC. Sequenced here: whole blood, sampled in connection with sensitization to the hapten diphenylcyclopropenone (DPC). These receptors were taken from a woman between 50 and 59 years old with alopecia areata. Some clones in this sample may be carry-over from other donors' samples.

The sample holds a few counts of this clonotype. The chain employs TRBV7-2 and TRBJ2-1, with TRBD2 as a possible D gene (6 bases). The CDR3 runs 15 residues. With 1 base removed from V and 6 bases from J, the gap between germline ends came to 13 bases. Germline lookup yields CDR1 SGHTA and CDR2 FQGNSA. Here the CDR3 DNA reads TGTGCCAGCAGCTTAGTGGCGGGGTGGGCCAATGAGCAGTTCTTC. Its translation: CASSLVAGWANEQFF.

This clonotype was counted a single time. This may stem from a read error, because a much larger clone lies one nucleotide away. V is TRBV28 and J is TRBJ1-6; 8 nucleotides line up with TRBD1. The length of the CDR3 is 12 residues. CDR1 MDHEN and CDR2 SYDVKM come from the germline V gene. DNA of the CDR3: TGTGCCAGCACGCAGGGGGCTGGACCCCTCCTCTTT. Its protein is CASTQGAGPLLF.

Written as DNA, the CDR3 is TGTGCCAGCAGCTCATTAGCTGGGGGGTCCTACAATGAGCAGTTCTTC. Protein product: CASSSLAGGSYNEQFF. The J gene is TRBJ2-1, the V gene TRBV9; TRBD2 might be the D (6 bases). V gave up 4 bases and J gave up 1 base, with 15 bases separating them. CDR3 length: 16 residues. CDR1 is SGDLS, CDR2 YYNGEE, per germline.

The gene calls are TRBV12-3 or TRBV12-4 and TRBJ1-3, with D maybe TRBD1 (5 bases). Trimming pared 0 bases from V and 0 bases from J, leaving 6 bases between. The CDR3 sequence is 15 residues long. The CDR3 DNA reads TGTGCCAGCAGTTTAGCGAGGGGCTCTGGAAACACCATATATTTT. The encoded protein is CASSLARGSGNTIYF.

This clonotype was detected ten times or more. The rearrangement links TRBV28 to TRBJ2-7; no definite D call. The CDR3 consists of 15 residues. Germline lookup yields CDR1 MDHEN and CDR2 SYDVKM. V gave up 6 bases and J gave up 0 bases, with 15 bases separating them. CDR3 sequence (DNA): TGTGCCAGCAGCCTCGGGCGTAGTAGCTCCTACGAGCAGTACTTC. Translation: CASSLGRSSSYEQYF.

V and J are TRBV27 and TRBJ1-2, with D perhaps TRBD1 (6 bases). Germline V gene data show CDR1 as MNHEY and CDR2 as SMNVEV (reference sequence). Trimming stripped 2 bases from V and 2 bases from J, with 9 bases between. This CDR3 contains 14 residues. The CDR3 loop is CASSLKGGNYGYTF. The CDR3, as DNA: TGTGCCAGCAGTTTAAAGGGGGGCAACTATGGCTACACCTTC.

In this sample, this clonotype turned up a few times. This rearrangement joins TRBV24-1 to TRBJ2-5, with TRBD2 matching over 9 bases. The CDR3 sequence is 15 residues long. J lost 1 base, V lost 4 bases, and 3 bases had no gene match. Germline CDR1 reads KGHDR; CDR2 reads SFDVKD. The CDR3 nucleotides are TGTGCCACCAGTGACTTAGCGGGGGCCCAAGAGACCCAGTACTTC. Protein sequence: CATSDLAGAQETQYF.

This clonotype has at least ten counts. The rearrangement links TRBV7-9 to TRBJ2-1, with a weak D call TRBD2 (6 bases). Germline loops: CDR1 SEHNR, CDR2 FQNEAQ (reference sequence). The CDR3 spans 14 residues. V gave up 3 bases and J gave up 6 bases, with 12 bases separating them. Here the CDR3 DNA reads TGTGCCAGCAGCTTGGAGGAGGGTTTCAATGAGCAGTTCTTC. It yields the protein CASSLEEGFNEQFF.

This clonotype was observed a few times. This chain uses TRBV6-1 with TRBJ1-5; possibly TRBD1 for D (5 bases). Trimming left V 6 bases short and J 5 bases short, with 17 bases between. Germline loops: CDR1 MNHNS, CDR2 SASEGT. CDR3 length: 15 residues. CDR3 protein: CASRTWGEGYQPQHF. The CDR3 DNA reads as TGTGCCAGCAGAACATGGGGGGAGGGCTATCAGCCCCAGCATTTT.

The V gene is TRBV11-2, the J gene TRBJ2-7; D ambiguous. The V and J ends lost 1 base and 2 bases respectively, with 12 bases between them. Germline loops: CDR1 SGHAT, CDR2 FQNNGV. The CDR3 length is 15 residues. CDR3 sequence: CASSLAGTTPYEQYF. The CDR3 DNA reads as TGTGCCAGCAGCTTAGCTGGTACTACTCCCTACGAGCAGTACTTC.

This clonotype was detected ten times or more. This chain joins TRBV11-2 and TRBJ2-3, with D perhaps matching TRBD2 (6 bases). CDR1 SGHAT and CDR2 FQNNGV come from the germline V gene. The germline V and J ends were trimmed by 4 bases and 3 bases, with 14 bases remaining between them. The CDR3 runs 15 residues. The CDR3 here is CASSSGTGSTDTQYF. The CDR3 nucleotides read TGTGCCAGCAGCTCTGGGACTGGAAGTACAGATACGCAGTATTTT.

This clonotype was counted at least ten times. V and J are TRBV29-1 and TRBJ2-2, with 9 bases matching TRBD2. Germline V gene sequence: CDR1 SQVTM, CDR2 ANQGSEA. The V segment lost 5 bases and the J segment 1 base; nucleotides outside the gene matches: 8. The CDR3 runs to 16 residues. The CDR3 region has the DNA TGCAGCGTTAACCAGAAGACTAGCGGGAACACCGGGGAGCTGTTTTTT. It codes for CSVNQKTSGNTGELFF.

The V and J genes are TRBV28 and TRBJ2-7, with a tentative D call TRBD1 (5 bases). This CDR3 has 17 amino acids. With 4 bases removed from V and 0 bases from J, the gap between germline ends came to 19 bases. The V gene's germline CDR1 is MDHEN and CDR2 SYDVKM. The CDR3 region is CASSSHVWGPSSYEQYF. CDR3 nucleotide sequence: TGTGCCAGCAGTTCCCACGTGTGGGGCCCTAGCTCCTACGAGCAGTACTTC.

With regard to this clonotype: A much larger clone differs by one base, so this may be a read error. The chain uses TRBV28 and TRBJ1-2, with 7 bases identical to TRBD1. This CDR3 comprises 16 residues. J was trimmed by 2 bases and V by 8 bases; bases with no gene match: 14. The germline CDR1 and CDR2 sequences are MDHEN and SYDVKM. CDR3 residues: CASGPRGPGLNYGYTF. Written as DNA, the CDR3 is TGTGCCAGCGGACCGAGGGGGCCAGGTCTGAACTATGGCTACACCTTC.

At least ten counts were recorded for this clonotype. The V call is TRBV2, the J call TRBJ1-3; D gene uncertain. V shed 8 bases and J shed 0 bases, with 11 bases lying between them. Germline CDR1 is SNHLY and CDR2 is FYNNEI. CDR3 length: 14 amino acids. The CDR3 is CASCRGLSGNTIYF. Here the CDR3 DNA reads TGTGCCAGCTGCCGAGGCCTCTCTGGAAACACCATATATTTT.

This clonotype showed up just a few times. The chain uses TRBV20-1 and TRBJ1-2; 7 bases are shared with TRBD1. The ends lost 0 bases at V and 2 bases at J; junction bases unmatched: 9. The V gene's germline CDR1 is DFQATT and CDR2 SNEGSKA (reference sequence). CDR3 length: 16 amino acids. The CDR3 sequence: CSARDLGATGNYGYTF. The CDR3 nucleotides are TGCAGTGCTAGAGATCTAGGGGCGACAGGGAACTATGGCTACACCTTC.

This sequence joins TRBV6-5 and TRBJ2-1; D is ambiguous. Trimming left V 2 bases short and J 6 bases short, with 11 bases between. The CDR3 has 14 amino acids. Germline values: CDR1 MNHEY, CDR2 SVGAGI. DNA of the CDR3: TGTGCCAGCAGTTACGACCCCAGGAGCAATGAGCAGTTCTTC. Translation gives CASSYDPRSNEQFF.

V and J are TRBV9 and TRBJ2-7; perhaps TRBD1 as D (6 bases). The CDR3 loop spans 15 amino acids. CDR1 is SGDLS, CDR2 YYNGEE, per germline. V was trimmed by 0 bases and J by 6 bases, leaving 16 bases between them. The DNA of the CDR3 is TGTGCCAGCAGCGTAGCAGTCTGGCAGGGGTCCGAGCAGTACTTC. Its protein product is CASSVAVWQGSEQYF.

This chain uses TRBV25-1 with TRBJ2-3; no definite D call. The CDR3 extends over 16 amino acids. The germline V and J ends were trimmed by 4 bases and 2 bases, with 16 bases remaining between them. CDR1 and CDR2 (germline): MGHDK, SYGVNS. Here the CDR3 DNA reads TGTGCCAGCAGTGTAGGTGGTCCATCCTTCACAGATACGCAGTATTTT. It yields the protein CASSVGGPSFTDTQYF.

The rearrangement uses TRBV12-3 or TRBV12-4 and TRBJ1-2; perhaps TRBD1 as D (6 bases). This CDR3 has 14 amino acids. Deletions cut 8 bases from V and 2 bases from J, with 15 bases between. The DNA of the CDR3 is TGTGCCAGCCACCGGCAGGGGCCGAACTATGGCTACACCTTC. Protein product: CASHRQGPNYGYTF.

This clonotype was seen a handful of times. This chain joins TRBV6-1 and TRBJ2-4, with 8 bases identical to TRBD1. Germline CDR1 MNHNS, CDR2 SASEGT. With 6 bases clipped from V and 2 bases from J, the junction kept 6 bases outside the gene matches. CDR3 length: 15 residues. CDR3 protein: CASRVGQGTKNIQYF. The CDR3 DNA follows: TGTGCCAGCAGAGTAGGACAGGGAACCAAAAACATTCAGTACTTC.

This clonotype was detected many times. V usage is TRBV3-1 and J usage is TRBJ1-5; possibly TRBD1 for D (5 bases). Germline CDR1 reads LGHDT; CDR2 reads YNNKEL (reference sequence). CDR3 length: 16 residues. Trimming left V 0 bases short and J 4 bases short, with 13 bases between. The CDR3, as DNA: TGTGCCAGCAGCCAAGATAATAGACAGCTGAATCAGCCCCAGCATTTT. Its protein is CASSQDNRQLNQPQHF.